This T cell receptor (beta chain) was recovered during a study of T cells in Graves' hyperthyroidism and ophthalmopathy (dated by TCRdb to between 2018 and 2020). About the study as a whole: Peripheral blood samples were taken at initial diagnosis, before any treatment was given. Once sampling was done, hyperthyroidism patients were given methimazole at a starting dose of 30 mg daily, whereas ophthalmopathy patients were given high-dose intravenous methylprednisolone. To identify TCR V-J signatures that set the groups apart, the researchers used a discovery cohort of 100 or so patients, made up of under 45 with Graves' ophthalmopathy and about 60 with stable Graves' hyperthyroidism. The roughly 91 discovery patients were randomly divided into training and test sets at a 7:3 ratio. In addition, the study compared T-cell repertoires in thyroid tissue and in blood from about 6 Graves' hyperthyroidism patients. Prospective prediction of ophthalmopathy was tested in an independent validation cohort of some 19 hyperthyroidism patients and around 16 patients who later progressed to ophthalmopathy. According to the paper, TCR Vbeta CDR3 sequencing was carried out on 135 peripheral blood samples, which came from 40 to 45 ophthalmopathy, 70 to 80 hyperthyroidism and about 17 progressor patients. The investigation overall reported the following: In cross-validation, a model built on a 13 V-J signature told ophthalmopathy apart from stable hyperthyroidism with under 90% sensitivity and around 83% specificity, and in testing the same model reached 80%/75%. Most expanded thyroid clonotypes (frequency above 0.001) were also found in blood, which suggests that blood repertoires may mirror thyroid immune responses. In validation, the model predicted progression to ophthalmopathy a median of approximately 6.3 months before onset, with approximately 68% sensitivity and more than 72% specificity. Sample size was not statistically predetermined, and blinding of investigators to group allocation was not performed.

TCR beta CDR3 regions were amplified from RNA transcripts. A first-round RT-PCR of the TCR CDR3 used the HTBI primer set with the Qiagen OneStep RT-PCR kit. A second multiplex PCR round built the libraries, followed by size selection and purification. Paired-end sequencing of the libraries was performed with 100 bp reads on an Illumina HiSeq2000. On the authors' methods: SOAPnuke was used to process the raw data, removing reads that contained adapters or uncalled bases, had a mean Phred below 15, or lacked an exact match to the constant primer or identifier. COPE v1.2.5 was used to merge the high-quality paired reads, and each unique nucleotide sequence was defined as a clonotype. MiTCR v1.1 was used to align the clonotypes against IMGT TRBV, TRBD and TRBJ reference segments. Analysis was restricted to V-J combinations with a frequency above 0.0001, which covered just over 98% of repertoires. A TCS score was defined as the ratio between F50 (clonal expansion) and ExV (chaos), using BLOSUM62-based TCRdist between CDR3 peptides within each V-J. Welch's t-statistics and random forest reduced 500 to 550 V-J features to about 12, which were used in a naive Bayes classifier (R e1071). TCRdb passed the public sequencing reads through fastp at Q25 and MiXCR, retaining productive beta sequences. Every entry covers one CDR3 protein and lists the most common genes and DNA from its rows. The V and J calls and clone size come from TCRdb's table, not from the authors' own analysis. The table for this sample lists 27,000 or so distinct CDR3 sequences; approximately 46% of them were counted only once. The ten biggest clones cover 10% of the sample.

The count of this clonotype is one. Its antigen remains undetermined. Per-nucleotide qualities are absent, and no much larger clonotype sits a single base away. A lone read offers only weak evidence. The germline V gene supplies CDR1 SNHLY and CDR2 FYNNEI. The germline V end is reduced by 3 bases and the J end by 6 bases; junction bases left unmatched: 7. The CDR3 sequence holds 14 residues, the cysteine and phenylalanine included. Here the CDR3 DNA is all that survives: 42 bases in frame from base 1. Graves' hyperthyroidism was defined as stable when no progression to ophthalmopathy occurred over 18 months of follow-up. Hyperthyroidism patients were aged 18 to 65 years and newly diagnosed, with disease duration of less than 2 months. Exclusion was applied to patients with uncontrolled infections, other autoimmune diseases, pregnancy or lactation. Diagnoses relied on clinical symptoms, serum thyroxine and TRAb, thyroid ultrasound and orbital computed tomography. PBMCs were separated from around 9.1 ml of fresh peripheral blood using Ficoll-Paque density gradient centrifugation. Total RNA was extracted using Trizol reagent, and RNA quality was assessed on an Agilent 2100 Bioanalyzer.

The chain is assembled from TRBV2 and TRBJ1-2, with 7 junctional bases fitting TRBD1. Sequencing was carried out using blood. This receptor was taken from a woman aged 25 to 39 with Graves' hyperthyroidism. The nucleotide sequence reads TGTGCCAGCAGTGAGGGACAGACAGAGGATGGCTACACCTTC. It specifies CASSEGQTEDGYTF.